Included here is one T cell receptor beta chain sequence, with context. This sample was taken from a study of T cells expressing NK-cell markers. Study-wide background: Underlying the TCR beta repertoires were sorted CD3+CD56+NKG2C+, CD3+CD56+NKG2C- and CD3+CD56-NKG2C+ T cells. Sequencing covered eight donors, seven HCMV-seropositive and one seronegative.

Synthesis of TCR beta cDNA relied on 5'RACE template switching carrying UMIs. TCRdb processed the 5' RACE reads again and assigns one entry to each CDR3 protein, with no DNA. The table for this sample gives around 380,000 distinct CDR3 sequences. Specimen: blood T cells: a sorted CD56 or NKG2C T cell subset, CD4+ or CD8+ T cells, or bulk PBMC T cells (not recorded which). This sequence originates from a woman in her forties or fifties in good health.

The CDR3 here is CASKTGHQETQYF. J is TRBJ2-5 and V is TRBV12-3 or TRBV12-4; TCRdb selects TRBD1, and the lack of DNA leaves this call unchecked. The CDR3 has 13 amino acids.